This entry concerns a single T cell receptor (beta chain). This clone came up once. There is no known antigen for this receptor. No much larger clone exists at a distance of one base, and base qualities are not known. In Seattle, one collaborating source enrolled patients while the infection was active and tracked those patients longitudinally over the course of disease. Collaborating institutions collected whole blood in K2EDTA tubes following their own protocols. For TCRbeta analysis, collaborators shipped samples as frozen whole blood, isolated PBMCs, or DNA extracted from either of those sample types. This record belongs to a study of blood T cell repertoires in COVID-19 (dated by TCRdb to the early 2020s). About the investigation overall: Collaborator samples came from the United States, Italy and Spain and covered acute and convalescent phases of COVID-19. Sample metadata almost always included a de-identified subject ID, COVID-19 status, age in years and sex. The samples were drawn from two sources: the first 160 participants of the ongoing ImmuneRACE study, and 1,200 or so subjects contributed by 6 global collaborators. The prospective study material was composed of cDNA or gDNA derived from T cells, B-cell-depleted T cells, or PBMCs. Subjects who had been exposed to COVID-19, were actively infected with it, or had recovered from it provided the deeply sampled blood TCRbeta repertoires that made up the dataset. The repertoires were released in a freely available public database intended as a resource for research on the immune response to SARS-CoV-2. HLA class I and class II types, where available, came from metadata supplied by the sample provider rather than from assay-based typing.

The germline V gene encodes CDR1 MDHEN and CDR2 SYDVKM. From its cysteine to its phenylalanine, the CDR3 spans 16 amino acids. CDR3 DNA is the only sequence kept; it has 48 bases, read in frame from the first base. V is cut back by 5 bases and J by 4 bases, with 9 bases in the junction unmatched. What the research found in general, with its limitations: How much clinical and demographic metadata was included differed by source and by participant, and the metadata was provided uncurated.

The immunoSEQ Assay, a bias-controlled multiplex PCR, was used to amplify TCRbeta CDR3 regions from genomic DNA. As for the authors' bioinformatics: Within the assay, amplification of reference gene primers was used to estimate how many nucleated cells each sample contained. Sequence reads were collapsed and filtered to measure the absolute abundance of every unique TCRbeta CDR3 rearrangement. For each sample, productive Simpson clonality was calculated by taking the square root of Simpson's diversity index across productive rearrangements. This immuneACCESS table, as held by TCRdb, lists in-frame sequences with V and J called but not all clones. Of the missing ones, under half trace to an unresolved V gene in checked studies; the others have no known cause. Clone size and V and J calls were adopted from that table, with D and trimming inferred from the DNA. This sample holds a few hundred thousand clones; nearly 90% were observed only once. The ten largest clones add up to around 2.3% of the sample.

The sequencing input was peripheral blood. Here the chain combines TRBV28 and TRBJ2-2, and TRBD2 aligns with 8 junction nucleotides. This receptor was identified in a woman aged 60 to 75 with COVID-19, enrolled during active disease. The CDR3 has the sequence CASSELAGSRTGELFF. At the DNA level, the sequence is TGTGCCAGCAGTGAATTAGCGGGGTCGCGCACCGGGGAGCTGTTTTTT. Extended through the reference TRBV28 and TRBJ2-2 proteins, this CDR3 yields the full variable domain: DVKVTQSSRYLVKRTGEKVFLECVQDMDHENMFWYRQDPGLGLRLIYFSYDVKMKEKGDIPEGYSVSREKKERFSLILESASTNQTSMYLCASSELAGSRTGELFFGEGSRLTVL.